This T cell receptor beta chain was obtained from a study of blood T cells in healthy people across ages. Study-wide findings and caveats: While age rose, TCR beta diversity per million T cells dropped in a roughly linear way.

Primers used in a second PCR of about 7 to 11 cycles were a sample-barcoded 5' primer and a J-beta primer mix. The study obtained at least 3 million CDR3-containing paired-end reads from every sample. TCRdb processed the 5' RACE reads anew with MiXCR; each CDR3 protein has one entry. The profile shows about 840,000 distinct CDR3 sequences, approximately 32% of them singletons. A note on this clonotype: Its antigen is unknown.

The CDR3 extends over 12 amino acids. Germline V gene sequence: CDR1 SGHNT, CDR2 YYREEE (reference sequence). The ends lost 5 bases at V and 8 bases at J; junction bases unmatched: 4. The sample was also reused in another study, on T cells of mothers and their children.

This chain connects TRBV5-4 to TRBJ1-2, with 9 positions matching TRBD1. This receptor was taken from a woman aged 40 to 50 in good health. Material: blood. CDR3 residues: CASRPGQGGYTF. The CDR3 region has the DNA TGTGCCAGCAGACCGGGACAGGGCGGCTACACCTTC.